This T cell receptor beta chain was sequenced for a study of cytomegalovirus exposure and HLA in healthy donors. Study context: An early data release held tens of millions of unique TCRs from HLA-typed donors.

As concerns this clone: What it binds is not known.

Regarding the study as a whole: Despite most TCR sequences being rare, some public TCRs occurred in many donors.

V lost 3 bases and J lost 2; bases outside the gene matches: 15. The CDR3 runs 18 residues. CDR1 is LNHDA, CDR2 SQIVND, per germline (reference sequence). With 60 Vbeta and 13 Jbeta primers, the PCR was carried out. TCRdb's copy holds only in-frame clones and misses some; the assay was immunoSEQ multiplex PCR. The sample gives over 100,000 clones, about four fifths of which show up once; around a fifth is in the top ten. The chain is built from TRBV19 and TRBJ1-1, with 7 nucleotides matching TRBD1. Sequencing was carried out using PBMCs. This receptor was taken from a man younger than 45 in good health and CMV-seropositive. The DNA of the CDR3 is TGTGCCAGTAGTATGCCCCTTCACAGGGGTCGGGGAAACACTGAAGCTTTCTTT. Its protein is CASSMPLHRGRGNTEAFF.